This paragraph reports one TCR beta chain. The sample comes from a study of T cell changes during pregnancy in multiple sclerosis. The protocol was immunoSEQ multiplex PCR, while the TCRdb copy is restricted to in-frame clones and leaves out a portion. The table includes some 74,000 clones, roughly 92% detected once. The clonotype originates from a female donor in good health, enrolled as a control in a pregnancy study. The specimen was peripheral blood, collected after pregnancy.

The CDR3 is CASSFPDRNTEAFF. DNA of the CDR3: TGTGCCAGCAGTTTCCCTGACAGGAACACTGAAGCTTTCTTT. The chain is built from TRBV28 and TRBJ1-1, with TRBD1 as a possible D gene (5 bases). The V end lost 3 bases, the J end lost 1 base, and 9 bases lay between the germline ends. There are 14 residues in the CDR3. CDR1 and CDR2 from the germline V gene are MDHEN and SYDVKM. Looking up the rest from reference TRBV28 and TRBJ1-1 gives the full variable domain: DVKVTQSSRYLVKRTGEKVFLECVQDMDHENMFWYRQDPGLGLRLIYFSYDVKMKEKGDIPEGYSVSREKKERFSLILESASTNQTSMYLCASSFPDRNTEAFFGQGTRLTVV.